This T cell receptor (beta chain) comes out of a study of chemoradiotherapy in HPV16-positive cancers. About the study: Functional T-cell assays on two HPV16-positive patients' cells defined candidate HPV-specific clones and common TCR motifs.

The table came from immunoSEQ multiplex PCR; TCRdb's copy has only in-frame clones and leaves some out. Seen here are about 2,000 clones, approximately 88% observed once, and the top ten hold 3%. Repertoires were sampled repeatedly during chemoradiotherapy. Study outcomes and limitations: In HPV16-positive patients, HPV-responsive T-cell expansion tracked better recurrence-free survival. Candidate HPV-specific clones and E7-related TCR motifs grew in tumor during treatment.

On this clone: No antigen is known for it.

Sample: tumor tissue, taken from a patient who underwent chemoradiotherapy. This sequence was found in a human donor with HPV-associated anogenital cancer.

CDR3 nucleotides: TGTGCCAGCAGTGAAGCCCGGACAGGAGGCTACGAGCAGTACTTC. This codes for CASSEARTGGYEQYF. This chain links TRBV2 with TRBJ2-7; 7 bases map to TRBD1. The germline V gene encodes CDR1 SNHLY and CDR2 FYNNEI. The V segment lost 0 bases and the J segment 3 bases; nucleotides outside the gene matches: 5. This CDR3 is built from 15 residues.